This T cell receptor (beta chain) was recovered during a study of STAT5B mutations in CD4+ large granular lymphocyte leukemia. Whole-study results and caveats: Compared with healthy controls (2/35), patient top clones favored TRBV06 (8/27). Main leukemic clonotypes were patient-specific, but 20% to 25% appeared at low frequency elsewhere. Data were not HLA-matched across samples.

Healthy controls were blood donor buffy coats. Measured with immunoSEQ multiplex PCR; TCRdb has only the in-frame clones, and not every one. The sample yields 30,000 to 40,000 clones, roughly 71% seen once. Deletions cut 4 bases from V and 4 bases from J, with 16 bases between. The germline CDR1 and CDR2 sequences are MGHRA and YSYEKL. The CDR3 totals 16 residues. A remark on this clone: The antigen is unknown.

Sequenced material: CD4+ T cells from blood buffy coats. The TCR was taken from a human donor in good health. This chain links TRBV4-1 with TRBJ1-4; maybe TRBD1 (6 bases). CDR3 residues: CASSRLIGGNNEKLFF. CDR3 sequence (DNA): TGCGCCAGCAGCCGGCTGATCGGGGGCAATAATGAAAAACTGTTTTTT.